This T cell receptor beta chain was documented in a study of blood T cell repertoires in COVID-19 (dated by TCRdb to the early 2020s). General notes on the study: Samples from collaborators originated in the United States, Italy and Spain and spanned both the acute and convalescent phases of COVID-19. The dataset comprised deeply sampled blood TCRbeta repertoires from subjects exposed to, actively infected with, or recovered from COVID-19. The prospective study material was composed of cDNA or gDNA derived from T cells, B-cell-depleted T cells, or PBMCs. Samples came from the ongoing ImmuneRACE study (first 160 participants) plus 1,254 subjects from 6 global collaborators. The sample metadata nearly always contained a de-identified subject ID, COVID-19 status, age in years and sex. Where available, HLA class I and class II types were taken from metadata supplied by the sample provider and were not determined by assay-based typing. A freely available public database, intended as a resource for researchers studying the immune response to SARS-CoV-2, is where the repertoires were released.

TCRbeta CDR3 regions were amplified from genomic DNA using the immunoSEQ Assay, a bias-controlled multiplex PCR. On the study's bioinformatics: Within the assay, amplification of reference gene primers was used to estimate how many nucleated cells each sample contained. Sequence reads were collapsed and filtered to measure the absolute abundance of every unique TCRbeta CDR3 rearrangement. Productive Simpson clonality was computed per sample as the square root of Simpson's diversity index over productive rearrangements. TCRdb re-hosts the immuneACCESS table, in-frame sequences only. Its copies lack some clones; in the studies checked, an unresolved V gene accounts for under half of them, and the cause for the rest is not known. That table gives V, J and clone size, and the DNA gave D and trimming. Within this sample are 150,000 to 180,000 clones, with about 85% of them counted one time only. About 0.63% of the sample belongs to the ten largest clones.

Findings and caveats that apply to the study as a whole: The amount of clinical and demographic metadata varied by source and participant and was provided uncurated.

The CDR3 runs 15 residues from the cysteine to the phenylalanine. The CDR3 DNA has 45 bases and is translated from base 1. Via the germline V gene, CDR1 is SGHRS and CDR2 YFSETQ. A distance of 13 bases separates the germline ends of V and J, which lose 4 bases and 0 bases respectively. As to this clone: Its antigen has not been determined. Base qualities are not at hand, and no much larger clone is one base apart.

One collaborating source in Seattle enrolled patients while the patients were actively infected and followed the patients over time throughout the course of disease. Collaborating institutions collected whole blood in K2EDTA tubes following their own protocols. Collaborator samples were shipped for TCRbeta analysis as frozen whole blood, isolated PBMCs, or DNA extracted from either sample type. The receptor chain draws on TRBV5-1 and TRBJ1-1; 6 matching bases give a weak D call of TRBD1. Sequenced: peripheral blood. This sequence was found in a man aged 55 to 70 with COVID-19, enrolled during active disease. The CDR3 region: CASSDGQFMNTEAFF. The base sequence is TGCGCCAGCAGCGATGGACAGTTCATGAACACTGAAGCTTTCTTT.